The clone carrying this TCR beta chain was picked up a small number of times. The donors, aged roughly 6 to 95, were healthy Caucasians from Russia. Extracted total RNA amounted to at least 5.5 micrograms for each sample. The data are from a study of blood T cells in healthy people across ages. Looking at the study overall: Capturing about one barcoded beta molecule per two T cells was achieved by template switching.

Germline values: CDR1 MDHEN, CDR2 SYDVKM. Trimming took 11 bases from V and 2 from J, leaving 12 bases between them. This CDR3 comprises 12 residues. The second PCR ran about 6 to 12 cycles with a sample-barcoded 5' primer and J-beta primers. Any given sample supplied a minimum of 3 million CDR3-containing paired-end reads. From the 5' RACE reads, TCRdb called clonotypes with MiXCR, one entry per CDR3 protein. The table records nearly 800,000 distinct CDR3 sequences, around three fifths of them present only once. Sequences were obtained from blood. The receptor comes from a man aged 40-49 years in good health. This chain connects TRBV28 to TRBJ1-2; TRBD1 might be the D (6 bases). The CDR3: CAADRTNYGYTF. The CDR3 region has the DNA TGTGCCGCGGACAGAACCAACTATGGCTACACCTTC.